This paragraph reports one T cell receptor beta chain. This specimen comes from a study of immune reconstitution after stem cell transplant in scleroderma. TCRdb re-called the RT-PCR reads with MiXCR, one entry per CDR3 protein. The sample has about 5,600 distinct CDR3 sequences, under 8.5% seen once. Between the trimmed V and J ends, which lost 4 bases and 0 bases, there was a span of 8 bases. The length of the CDR3 is 13 residues. Germline V gene lookup returns CDR1 DFQATT and CDR2 SNEGSKA (reference sequence). The V gene is TRBV20-1, the J gene TRBJ2-3, with a tentative D call TRBD2 (5 bases). This clonotype originated in a male donor with systemic sclerosis. Sample collection occurred before or after autologous hematopoietic stem cell transplantation (not recorded which). The CDR3 loop is CSANPGSTDTQYF. The CDR3 DNA reads TGCAGTGCTAACCCGGGGAGCACAGATACGCAGTATTTT.